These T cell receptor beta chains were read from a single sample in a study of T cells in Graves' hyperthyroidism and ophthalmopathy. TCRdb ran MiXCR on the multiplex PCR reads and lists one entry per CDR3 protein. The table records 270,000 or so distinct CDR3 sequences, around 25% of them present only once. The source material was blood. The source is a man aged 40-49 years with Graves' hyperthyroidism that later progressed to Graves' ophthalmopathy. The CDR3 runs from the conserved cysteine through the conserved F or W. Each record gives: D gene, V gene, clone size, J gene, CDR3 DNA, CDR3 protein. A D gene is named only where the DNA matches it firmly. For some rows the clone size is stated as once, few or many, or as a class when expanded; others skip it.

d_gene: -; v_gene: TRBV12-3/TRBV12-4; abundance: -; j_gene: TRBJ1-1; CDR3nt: TGTGCCAGCAGTTTAATTCGTGGTGGTGACACTGAAGCTTTCTTT; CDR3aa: CASSLIRGGDTEAFF
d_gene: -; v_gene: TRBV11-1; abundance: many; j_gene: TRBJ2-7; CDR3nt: TGTGCCAGCAGCTTCCTCGGTTCGTGGCCGCCCTCCGACTCCTACGAGCAGTACTTC; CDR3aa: CASSFLGSWPPSDSYEQYF
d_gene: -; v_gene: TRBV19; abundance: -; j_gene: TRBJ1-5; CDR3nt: TGTGCCAGTAGTATACAGGGAACCCAGCCCCAGCATTTT; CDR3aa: CASSIQGTQPQHF
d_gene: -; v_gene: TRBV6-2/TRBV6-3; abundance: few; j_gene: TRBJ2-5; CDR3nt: TGTGCCAGCAGTTACGCCAGGGGAGAGACCCAGTACTTC; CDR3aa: CASSYARGETQYF
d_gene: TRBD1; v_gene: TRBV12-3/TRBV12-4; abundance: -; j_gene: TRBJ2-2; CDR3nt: TGTGCCAGCAGGACAGGGATGAACACCGGGGAGCTGTTTTTT; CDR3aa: CASRTGMNTGELFF
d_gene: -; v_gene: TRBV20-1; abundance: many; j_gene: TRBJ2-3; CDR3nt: TGCAGTGCGAGTAGGGGACATAGCACAGATACGCAGTATTTT; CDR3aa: CSASRGHSTDTQYF
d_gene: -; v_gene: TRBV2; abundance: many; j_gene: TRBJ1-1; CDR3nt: TGTGCCAGCAGTGAAGATTGGCAGCAGAACACTGAAGCTTTCTTT; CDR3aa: CASSEDWQQNTEAFF
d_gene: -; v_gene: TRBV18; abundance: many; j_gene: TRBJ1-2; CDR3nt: TGTGCCAGCTCAACACCCCCTTCCACCGGTGGCTACACCTTC; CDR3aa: CASSTPPSTGGYTF
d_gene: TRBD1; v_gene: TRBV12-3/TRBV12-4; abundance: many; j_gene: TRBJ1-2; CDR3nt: TGTGCCAGCAGGACGGACAGGCAAAACTATGGCTACACCTTC; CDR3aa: CASRTDRQNYGYTF
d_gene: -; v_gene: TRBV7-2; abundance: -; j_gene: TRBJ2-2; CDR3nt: TGTGCCAGCAGCTTAATGGCTGGGTCCGGGGAGCTGTTTTTT; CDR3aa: CASSLMAGSGELFF
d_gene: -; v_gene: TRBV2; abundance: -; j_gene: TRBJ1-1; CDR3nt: TGTGCCAGCAAAGTTACGGGGATCATAATGAACACTGAAGCTTTCTTT; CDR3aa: CASKVTGIIMNTEAFF
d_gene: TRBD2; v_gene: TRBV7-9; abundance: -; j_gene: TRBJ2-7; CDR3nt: TGTGCCAGCAGCCAAGGGACTAGCGGGACAAAGCAGTACTTC; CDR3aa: CASSQGTSGTKQYF
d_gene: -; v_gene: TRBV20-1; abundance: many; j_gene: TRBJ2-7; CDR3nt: TGCAGTGCTAGGTCCACGCCCGGGGGAAGCCTTTCCTACGAGCAGTACTTC; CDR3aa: CSARSTPGGSLSYEQYF
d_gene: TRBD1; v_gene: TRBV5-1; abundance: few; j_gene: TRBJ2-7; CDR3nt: TGCGCCAGCAGCTTGGCCGAGAGGACAGGCCCTTACGAGCAGTACTTC; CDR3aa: CASSLAERTGPYEQYF
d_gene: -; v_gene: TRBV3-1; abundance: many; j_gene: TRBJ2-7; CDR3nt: TGTGCCAGCAGCCTTCGGGAGCACCGGGGCGAGCAGTACTTC; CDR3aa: CASSLREHRGEQYF
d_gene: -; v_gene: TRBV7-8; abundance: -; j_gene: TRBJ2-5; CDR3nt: TGTGCCAGCAGCTCCGACACGAAAGAGACCCAGTACTTC; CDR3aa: CASSSDTKETQYF
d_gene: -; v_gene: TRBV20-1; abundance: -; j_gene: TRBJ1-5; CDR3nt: TGCAGTGCTAGCCTAGGGGATTTTAGCAATCAGCCCCAGCATTTT; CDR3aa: CSASLGDFSNQPQHF
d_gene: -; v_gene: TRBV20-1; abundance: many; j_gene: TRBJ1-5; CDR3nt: TGCAGTGCTGCGGTTCAGGGCGGTCAGCCCCAGCATTTT; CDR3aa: CSAAVQGGQPQHF
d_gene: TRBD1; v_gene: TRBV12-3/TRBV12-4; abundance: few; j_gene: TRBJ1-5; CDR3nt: TGTGCCAGCAGTCCCGGGGGACAGGGGAATGCTCAGCCCCAGCATTTT; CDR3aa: CASSPGGQGNAQPQHF
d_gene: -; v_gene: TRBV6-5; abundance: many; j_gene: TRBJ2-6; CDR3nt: TGTGCCAGCAGTACGGGGTCTGGGGCCAACGTCCTGACTTTC; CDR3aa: CASSTGSGANVLTF
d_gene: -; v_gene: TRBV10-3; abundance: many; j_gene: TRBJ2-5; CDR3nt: TGTGCCATCAGTGAGTCCGCCCGGGAGACCCAGTACTTC; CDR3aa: CAISESARETQYF
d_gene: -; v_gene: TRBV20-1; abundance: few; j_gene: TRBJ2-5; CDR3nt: TGCAGTGCTAGGATAGGGAGGGAGACCCAGTACTTC; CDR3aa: CSARIGRETQYF
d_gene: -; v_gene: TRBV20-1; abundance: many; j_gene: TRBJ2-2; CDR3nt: TGCAGTGCTAGGGCCACAGGCCCCGGGGAGCTGTTTTTT; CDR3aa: CSARATGPGELFF
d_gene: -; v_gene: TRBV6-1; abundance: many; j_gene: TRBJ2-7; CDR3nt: TGTGCCAGCAGGGGGGGGGCGAAGCAGTACTTC; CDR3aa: CASRGGAKQYF
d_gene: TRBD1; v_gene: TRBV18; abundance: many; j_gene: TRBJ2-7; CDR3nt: TGTGCCAGCTCAACGCAGACAGGGGAATACGAGCAGTACTTC; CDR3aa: CASSTQTGEYEQYF
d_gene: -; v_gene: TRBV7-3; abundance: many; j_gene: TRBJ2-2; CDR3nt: TGTGCCAGCAGCACTAACCTGGGACAAATGAGGAACACCGGGGAGCTGTTTTTT; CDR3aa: CASSTNLGQMRNTGELFF
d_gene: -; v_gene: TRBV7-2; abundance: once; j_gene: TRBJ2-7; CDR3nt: TGTGCCAGCAGCCGGCGGGACTTCTCCTACGAGCAGTACTTC; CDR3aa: CASSRRDFSYEQYF
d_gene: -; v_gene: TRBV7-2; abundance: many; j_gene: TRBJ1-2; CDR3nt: TGTGCCAGCAGCTTAGGCAAGGGGGGCACTCGCGGCTACACCTTC; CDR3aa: CASSLGKGGTRGYTF
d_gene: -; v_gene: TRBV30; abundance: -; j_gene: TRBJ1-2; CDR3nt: TGTGCCTGCCTGTCAGACGTTCGAGCCTCCTACTATGGCTACACCTTC; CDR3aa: CACLSDVRASYYGYTF
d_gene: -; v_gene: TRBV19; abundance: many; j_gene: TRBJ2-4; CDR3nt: TGTGCCAGTAGCCCCAGGGACATAAACATTCAGTACTTC; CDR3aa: CASSPRDINIQYF
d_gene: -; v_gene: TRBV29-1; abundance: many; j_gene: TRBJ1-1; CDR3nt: TGCAGCCCCACTCAGGCCACTGAAGCTTTCTTT; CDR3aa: CSPTQATEAFF
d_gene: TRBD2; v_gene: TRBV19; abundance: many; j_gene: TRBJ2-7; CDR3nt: TGTGCCAGTAGTTTGGGGACTAACGTCGCTACCTACGAGCAGTACTTC; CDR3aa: CASSLGTNVATYEQYF
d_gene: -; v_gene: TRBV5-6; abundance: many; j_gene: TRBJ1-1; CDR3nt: TGTGCCAGCAGAAACCAGGGGAGAGGTGACACTGAAGCTTTCTTT; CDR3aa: CASRNQGRGDTEAFF
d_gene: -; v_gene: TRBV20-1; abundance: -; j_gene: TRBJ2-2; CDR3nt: TGCAGTGCTAGATACGGGAGTCGGGCCGGGGAGCTGTTTTTT; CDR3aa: CSARYGSRAGELFF
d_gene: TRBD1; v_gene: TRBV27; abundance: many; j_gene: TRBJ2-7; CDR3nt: TGTGCCAGCAGCCCAAGGGACAGCTTATTATACGAGCAGTACTTC; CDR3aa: CASSPRDSLLYEQYF
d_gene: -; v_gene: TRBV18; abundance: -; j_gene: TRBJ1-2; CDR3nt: TGTGCCAGCTCACCAGGTGCAGGAGGCAGGCTTTCGGCTTATGGCTACACCTTC; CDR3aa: CASSPGAGGRLSAYGYTF
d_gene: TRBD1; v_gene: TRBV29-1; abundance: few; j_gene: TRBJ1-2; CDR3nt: TGCAGCGTTCGGGACAGGGGGCGACCTTATGGCTACACCTTC; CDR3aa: CSVRDRGRPYGYTF
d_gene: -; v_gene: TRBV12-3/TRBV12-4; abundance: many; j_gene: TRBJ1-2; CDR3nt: TGTGCCAGCAGTTTAGCCGGGGGGCCTGGCTACACCTTC; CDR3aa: CASSLAGGPGYTF
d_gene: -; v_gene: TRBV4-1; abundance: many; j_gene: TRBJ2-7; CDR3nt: TGCGCCAGCAGCCCGGACCCTAGGGTAGCCTACGAGCAGTACTTC; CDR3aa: CASSPDPRVAYEQYF
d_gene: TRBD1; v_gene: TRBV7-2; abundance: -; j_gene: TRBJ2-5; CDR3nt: TGTGCCAGCAGCCCTAGACAGGGGCAAGACGGGGAGACCCAGTACTTC; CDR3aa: CASSPRQGQDGETQYF
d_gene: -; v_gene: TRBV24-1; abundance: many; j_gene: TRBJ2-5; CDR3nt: TGTGCCACCAGTGATCGGGCCGAAGAAGAGACCCAGTACTTC; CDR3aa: CATSDRAEEETQYF
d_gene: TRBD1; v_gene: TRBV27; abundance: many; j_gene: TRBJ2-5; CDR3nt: TGTGCCAGCAGTTATTCTAGGGGGCGTCAAGAGACCCAGTACTTC; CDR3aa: CASSYSRGRQETQYF
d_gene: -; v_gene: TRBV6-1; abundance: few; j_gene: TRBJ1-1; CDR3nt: TGTGCCAGACCTTGGAGGGCCACTGAAGCTTTCTTT; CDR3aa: CARPWRATEAFF
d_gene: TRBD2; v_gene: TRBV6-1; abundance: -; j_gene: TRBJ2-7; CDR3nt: TGTGCCAGCACCTCTCCGGGACTAGCGCCTTCCGGGCAGTACTTC; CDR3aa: CASTSPGLAPSGQYF
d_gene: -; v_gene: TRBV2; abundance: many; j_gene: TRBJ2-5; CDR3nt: TGTGCCAGCAGTGGCCAGGGCGGGGAGACCCAGTACTTC; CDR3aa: CASSGQGGETQYF
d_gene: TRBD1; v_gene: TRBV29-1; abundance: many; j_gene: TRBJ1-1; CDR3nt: TGCAGCGGTCGGGACAGACTGAACACTGAAGCTTTCTTT; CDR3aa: CSGRDRLNTEAFF
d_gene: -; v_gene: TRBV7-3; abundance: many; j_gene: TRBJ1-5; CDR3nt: TGTGCCAGCTCAGACCCAGGTCAGCCCCAGCATTTT; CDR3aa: CASSDPGQPQHF
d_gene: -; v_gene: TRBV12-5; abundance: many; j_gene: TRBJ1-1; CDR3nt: TGTGCTAGTGGTTTGAGGGATAACACTGAAGCTTTCTTT; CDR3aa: CASGLRDNTEAFF
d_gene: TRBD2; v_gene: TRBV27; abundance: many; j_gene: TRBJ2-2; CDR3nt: TGTGCCAGCAGCCGACCGGGACTAGCCCAAATCGCGAACACCGGGGAGCTGTTTTTT; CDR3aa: CASSRPGLAQIANTGELFF
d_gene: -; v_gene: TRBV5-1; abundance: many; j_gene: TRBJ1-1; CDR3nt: TGCGCCAGCAAAGGGGGCACTGAAGCTTTCTTT; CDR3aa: CASKGGTEAFF
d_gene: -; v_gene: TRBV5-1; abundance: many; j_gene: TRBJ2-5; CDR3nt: TGCGCCAGCAGCTTGGCAGTGACCTGGGAGACCCAGTACTTC; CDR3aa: CASSLAVTWETQYF
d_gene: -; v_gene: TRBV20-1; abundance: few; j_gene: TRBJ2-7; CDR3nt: TGCAGTGCTAGGGCCGCCGACTACTCCTACGAGCAGTACTTC; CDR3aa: CSARAADYSYEQYF
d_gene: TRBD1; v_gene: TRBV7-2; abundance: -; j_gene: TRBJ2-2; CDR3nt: TGTGCCAGCAGCCCAAGGCCCCAGGGGGCCGGGGAGCTGTTTTTT; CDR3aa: CASSPRPQGAGELFF
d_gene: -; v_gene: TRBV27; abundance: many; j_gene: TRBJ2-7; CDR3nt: TGTGCCAGCAGTTTATCGCAGGCCTACGAGCAGTACTTC; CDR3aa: CASSLSQAYEQYF
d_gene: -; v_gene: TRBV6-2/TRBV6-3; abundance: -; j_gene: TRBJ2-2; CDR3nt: TGTGCCAGCGATCATGGTGGGGAGCTGTTTTTT; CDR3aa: CASDHGGELFF